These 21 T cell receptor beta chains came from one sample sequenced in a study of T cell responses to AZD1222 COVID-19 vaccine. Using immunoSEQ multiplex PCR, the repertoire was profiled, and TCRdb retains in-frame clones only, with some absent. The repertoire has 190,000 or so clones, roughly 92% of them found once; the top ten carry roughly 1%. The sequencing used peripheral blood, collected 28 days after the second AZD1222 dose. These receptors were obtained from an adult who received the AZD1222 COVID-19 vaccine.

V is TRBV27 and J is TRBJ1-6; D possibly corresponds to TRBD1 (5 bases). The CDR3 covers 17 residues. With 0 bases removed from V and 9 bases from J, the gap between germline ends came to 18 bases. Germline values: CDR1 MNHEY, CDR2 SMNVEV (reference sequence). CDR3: CASSLSGADIRSSPLHF. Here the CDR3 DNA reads TGTGCCAGCAGTTTATCAGGGGCGGACATTAGATCTTCACCCCTCCACTTT.

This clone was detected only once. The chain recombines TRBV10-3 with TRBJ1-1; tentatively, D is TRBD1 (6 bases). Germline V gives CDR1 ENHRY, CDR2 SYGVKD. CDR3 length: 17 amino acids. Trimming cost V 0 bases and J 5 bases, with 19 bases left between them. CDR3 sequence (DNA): TGTGCCATCAGTGAGTCGGGGGGGCTGGGGGCGGTAACTGAAGCTTTCTTT. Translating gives CAISESGGLGAVTEAFF.

The DNA of the CDR3 is TGTGCCAGCAGCCTTAGCGGGGGGGCCCTGGAGACCCAGTACTTC. Residues: CASSLSGGALETQYF. This rearrangement joins TRBV11-1 to TRBJ2-5; TRBD2 agrees at 11 bases. Trimming removed 5 bases from V and 5 bases from J; junction bases left unmatched: 7. This CDR3 region has 15 residues. The V gene's germline CDR1 is SGHAT and CDR2 FQDESV (reference sequence).

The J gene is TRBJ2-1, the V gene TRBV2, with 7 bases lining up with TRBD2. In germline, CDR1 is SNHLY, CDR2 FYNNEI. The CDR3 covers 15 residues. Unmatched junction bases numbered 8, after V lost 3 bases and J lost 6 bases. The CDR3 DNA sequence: TGTGCCAGCAGTGAGTTTGGGGGGGAGGTCAATGAGCAGTTCTTC. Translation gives CASSEFGGEVNEQFF.

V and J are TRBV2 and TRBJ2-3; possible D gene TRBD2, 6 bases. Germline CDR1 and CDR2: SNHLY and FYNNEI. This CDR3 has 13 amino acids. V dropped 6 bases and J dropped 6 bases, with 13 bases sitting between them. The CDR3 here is CASRPGGGDTQYF. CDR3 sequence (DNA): TGTGCCAGCAGGCCCGGAGGAGGGGATACGCAGTATTTT.

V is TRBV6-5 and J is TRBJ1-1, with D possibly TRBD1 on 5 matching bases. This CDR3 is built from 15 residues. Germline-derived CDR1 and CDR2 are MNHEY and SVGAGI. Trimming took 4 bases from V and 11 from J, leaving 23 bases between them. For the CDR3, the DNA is TGTGCCAGCAGTTCCCGCCAGGGCGCCGGTTTTGGGGCTTTCTTT. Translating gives CASSSRQGAGFGAFF.

The CDR3 region has the DNA TGTGCCAGTAGTATTAAAGGGACAACTAATGAAAAACTGTTTTTT. This gives the protein CASSIKGTTNEKLFF. The chain has TRBV19 and TRBJ1-4; D remains ambiguous. Germline CDR1 reads LNHDA; CDR2 reads SQIVND (reference sequence). CDR3 length equals 15 residues. Trimming cost V 3 bases and J 0 bases, with 8 bases left between them.

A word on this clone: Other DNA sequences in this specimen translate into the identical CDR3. CDR3 sequence (DNA): TGTGCCACCAGCAGAGAGCAGACTTCACCCCTCCACTTT. Amino acid sequence: CATSREQTSPLHF. The gene calls are TRBV15 and TRBJ1-6, with no clear D. V lost 0 bases to trimming and J lost 9 bases, with 6 bases between them. The CDR3 has 13 amino acids. Germline V lookup: CDR1 LNHNV, CDR2 YYDKDF (reference sequence).

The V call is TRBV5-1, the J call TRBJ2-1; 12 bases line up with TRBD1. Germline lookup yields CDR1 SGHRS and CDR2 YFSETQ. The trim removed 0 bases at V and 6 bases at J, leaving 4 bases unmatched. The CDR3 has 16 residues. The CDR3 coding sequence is TGCGCCAGCAGCTTGGCGGGACAGGGGGCAGTCAATGAGCAGTTCTTC. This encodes CASSLAGQGAVNEQFF. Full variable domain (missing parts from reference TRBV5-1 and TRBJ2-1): KAGVTQTPRYLIKTRGQQVTLSCSPISGHRSVSWYQQTPGQGLQFLFEYFSETQRNKGNFPGRFSGRQFSNSRSEMNVSTLELGDSALYLCASSLAGQGAVNEQFFGPGTRLTVL.

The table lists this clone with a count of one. For the CDR3, the DNA is TGTGCCTGGAGTTTGGATCCCGGGGGCACAGATACGCAGTATTTT. Translating gives CAWSLDPGGTDTQYF. The J gene is TRBJ2-3, the V gene TRBV30, with D tentatively TRBD2 (5 bases). Germline V CDR1 and CDR2: GTSNPN, SVGIG (reference sequence). This CDR3 spans 15 amino acids. Trimming cost V 2 bases and J 1 base, with 13 bases left between them.

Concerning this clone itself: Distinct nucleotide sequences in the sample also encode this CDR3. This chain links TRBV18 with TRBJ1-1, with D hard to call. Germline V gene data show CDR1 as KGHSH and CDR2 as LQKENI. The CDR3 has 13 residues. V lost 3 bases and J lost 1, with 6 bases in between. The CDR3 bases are TGTGCCAGCTCACCTGGAGAGAACACTGAAGCTTTCTTT. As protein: CASSPGENTEAFF.

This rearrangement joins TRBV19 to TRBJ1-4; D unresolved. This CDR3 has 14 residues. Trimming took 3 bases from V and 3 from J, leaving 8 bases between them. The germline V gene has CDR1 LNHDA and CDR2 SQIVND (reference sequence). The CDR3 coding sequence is TGTGCCAGTAGTATGAGGGAAGCTAATGAAAAACTGTTTTTT. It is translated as CASSMREANEKLFF.

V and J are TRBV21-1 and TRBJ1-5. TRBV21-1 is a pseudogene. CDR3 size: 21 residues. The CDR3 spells CASIARRPAPGPEYSNQPQHF. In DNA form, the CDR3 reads TGTGCCAGCATCGCCAGGAGGCCCGCGCCGGGCCCTGAATATAGCAATCAGCCCCAGCATTTT.

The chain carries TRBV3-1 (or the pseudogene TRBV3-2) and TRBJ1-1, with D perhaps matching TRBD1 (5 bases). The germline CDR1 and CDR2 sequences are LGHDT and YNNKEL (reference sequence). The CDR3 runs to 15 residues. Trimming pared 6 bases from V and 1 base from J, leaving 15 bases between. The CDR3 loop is CASSRPGRGNTEAFF. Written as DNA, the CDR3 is TGTGCCAGCAGTCGTCCGGGACGAGGGAACACTGAAGCTTTCTTT.

CDR3 in DNA: TGTGCCATCAATGATCCGGGACAGGGGTCCCTCCACTTT. Its translation: CAINDPGQGSLHF. This rearrangement joins TRBV10-3 to TRBJ1-6, with 10 bases aligning to TRBD1. The germline CDR1 and CDR2 sequences are ENHRY and SYGVKD. The CDR3 contains 13 residues. Trimming cost V 7 bases and J 14 bases; bases outside gene matches: 8.

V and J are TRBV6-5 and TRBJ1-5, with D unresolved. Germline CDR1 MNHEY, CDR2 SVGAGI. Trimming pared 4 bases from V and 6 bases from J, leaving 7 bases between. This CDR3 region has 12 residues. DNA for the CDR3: TGTGCCAGCAGTTCATTTGGTCAGCCCCAGCATTTT. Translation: CASSSFGQPQHF.

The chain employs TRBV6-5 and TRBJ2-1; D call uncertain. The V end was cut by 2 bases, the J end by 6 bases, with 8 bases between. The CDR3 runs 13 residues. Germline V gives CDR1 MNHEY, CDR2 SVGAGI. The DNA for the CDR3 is TGTGCCAGCAGTTACACCCCCGCCAATGAGCAGTTCTTC. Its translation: CASSYTPANEQFF.

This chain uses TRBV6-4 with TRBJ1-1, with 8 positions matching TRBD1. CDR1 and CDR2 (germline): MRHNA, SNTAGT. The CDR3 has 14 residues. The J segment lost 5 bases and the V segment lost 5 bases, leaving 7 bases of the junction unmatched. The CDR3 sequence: CASSQQGGLTEAFF. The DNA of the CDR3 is TGTGCCAGCAGTCAACAGGGGGGGTTGACTGAAGCTTTCTTT.

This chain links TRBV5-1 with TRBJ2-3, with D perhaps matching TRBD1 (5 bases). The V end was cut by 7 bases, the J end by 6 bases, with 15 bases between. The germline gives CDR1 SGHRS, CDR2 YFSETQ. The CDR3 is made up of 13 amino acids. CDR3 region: CASSAGIMDTQYF. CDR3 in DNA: TGCGCCAGCTCCGCAGGGATAATGGATACGCAGTATTTT.

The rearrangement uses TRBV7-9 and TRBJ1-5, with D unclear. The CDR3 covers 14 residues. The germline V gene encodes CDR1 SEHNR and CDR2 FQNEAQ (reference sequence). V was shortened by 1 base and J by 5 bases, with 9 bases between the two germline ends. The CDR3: CASSLEGNDQPQHF. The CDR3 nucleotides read TGTGCCAGCAGCTTAGAGGGAAACGATCAGCCCCAGCATTTT.

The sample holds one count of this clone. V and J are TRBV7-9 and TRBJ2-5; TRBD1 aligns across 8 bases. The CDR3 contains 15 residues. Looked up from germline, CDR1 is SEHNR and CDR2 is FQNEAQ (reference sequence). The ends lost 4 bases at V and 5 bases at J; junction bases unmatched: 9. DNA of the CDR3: TGTGCCAGCAGCTCCTCATCAGGGGGCCGGGAGACCCAGTACTTC. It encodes CASSSSSGGRETQYF.